This T cell receptor (beta chain) comes out of a study of CD8 T cells in Susac syndrome. It was with random hexamers that roughly 0.45 to 1 ug RNA was reverse transcribed. Amplification of TCR beta CDR3 across 54 Vbeta and 13 Jbeta was performed with immunoSEQ multiplex PCR. TCRdb reanalysed the immunoSEQ multiplex PCR reads using MiXCR and keeps one entry per CDR3 protein. The sample shows some 180,000 distinct CDR3 sequences, about 95% of them seen only once. General study points: Acknowledgment was made by the study that its TCR sequencing and HLA analysis involved a relatively small number of individuals.

In regard to this clonotype: Its antigen remains unidentified.

CD8+ and CD4+ blood T cells underwent TCR beta sequencing. Healthy donors matched for age and sex were used as controls. The CDR3 is made up of 13 amino acids. Germline loops: CDR1 LNHDA, CDR2 SQIVND (reference sequence). Trimming took off 8 bases at V and 1 base at J, with 12 bases between the two ends. The chain recombines TRBV19 with TRBJ2-7; D perhaps matches TRBD1 (6 bases). The receptor's source is a human donor in good health. Sequencing was done on a sample of CD4+ T cells from PBMCs. CDR3 sequence: CASQARGSYEQYF. For the CDR3, the DNA is TGTGCCAGTCAGGCCAGGGGTTCCTACGAGCAGTACTTC. Based on the CDR3 plus reference TRBV19 and TRBJ2-7, the full variable domain is DGGITQSPKYLFRKEGQNVTLSCEQNLNHDAMYWYRQDPGQGLRLIYYSQIVNDFQKGDIAEGYSVSREKKESFPLTVTSAQKNPTAFYLCASQARGSYEQYFGPGTRLTVT.